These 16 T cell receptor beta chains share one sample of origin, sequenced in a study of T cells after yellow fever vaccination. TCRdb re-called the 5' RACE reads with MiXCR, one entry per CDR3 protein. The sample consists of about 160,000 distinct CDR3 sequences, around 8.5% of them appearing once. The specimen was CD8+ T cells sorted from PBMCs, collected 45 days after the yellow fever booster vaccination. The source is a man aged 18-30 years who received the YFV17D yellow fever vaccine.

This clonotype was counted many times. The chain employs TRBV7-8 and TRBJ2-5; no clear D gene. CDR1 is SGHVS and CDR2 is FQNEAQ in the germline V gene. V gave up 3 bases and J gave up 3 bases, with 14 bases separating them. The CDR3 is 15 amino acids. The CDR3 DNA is TGTGCCAGCAGCTTTATCCTCCGGCAGAAAGAGACCCAGTACTTC. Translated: CASSFILRQKETQYF.

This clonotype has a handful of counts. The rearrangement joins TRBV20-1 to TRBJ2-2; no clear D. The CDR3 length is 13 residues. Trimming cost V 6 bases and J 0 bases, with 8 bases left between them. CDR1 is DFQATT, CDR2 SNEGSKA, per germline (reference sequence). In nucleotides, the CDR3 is TGCAGTGCCTACGCATCGAACACCGGGGAGCTGTTTTTT. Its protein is CSAYASNTGELFF.

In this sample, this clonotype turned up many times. The CDR3 is CASGASSYNEQFF. The CDR3 coding sequence is TGTGCCAGCGGGGCAAGCTCCTACAATGAGCAGTTCTTC. V and J are TRBV6-2 or TRBV6-3 and TRBJ2-1; possibly TRBD1 for D (5 bases). This CDR3 comprises 13 residues. CDR1 and CDR2 from the germline V gene are MNHEY and SVGEGT. V lost 8 bases to trimming and J lost 0 bases, with 8 bases between them.

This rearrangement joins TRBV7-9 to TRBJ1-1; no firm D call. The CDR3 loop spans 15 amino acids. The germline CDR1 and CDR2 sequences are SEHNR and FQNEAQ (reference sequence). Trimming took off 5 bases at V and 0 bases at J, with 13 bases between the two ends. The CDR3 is CASSRYGELNTEAFF. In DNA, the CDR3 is TGTGCCAGCAGCCGATATGGGGAGCTGAACACTGAAGCTTTCTTT.

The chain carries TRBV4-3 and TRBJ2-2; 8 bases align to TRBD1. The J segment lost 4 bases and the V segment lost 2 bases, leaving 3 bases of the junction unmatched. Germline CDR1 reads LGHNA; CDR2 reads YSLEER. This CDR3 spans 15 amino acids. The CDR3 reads CASSQIQGATGELFF. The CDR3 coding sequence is TGCGCCAGCAGCCAAATCCAGGGGGCCACCGGGGAGCTGTTTTTT.

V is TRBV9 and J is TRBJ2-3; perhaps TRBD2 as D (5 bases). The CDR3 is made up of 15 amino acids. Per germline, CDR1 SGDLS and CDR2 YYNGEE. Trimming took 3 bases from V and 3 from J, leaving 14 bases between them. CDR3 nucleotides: TGTGCCAGCAGCGAGCTAGAGCGGTTGACAGATACGCAGTATTTT. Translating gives CASSELERLTDTQYF. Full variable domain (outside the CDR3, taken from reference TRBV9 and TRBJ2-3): DSGVTQTPKHLITATGQRVTLRCSPRSGDLSVYWYQQSLDQGLQFLIQYYNGEERAKGNILERFSAQQFPDLHSELNLSSLELGDSALYFCASSELERLTDTQYFGPGTRLTVL.

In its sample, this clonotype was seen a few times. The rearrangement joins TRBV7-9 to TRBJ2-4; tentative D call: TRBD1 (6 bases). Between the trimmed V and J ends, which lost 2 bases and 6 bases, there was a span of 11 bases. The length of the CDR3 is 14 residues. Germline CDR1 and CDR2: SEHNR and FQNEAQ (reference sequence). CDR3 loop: CASSLSQGSNIQYF. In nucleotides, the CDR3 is TGTGCCAGCAGCTTAAGTCAGGGGTCAAACATTCAGTACTTC.

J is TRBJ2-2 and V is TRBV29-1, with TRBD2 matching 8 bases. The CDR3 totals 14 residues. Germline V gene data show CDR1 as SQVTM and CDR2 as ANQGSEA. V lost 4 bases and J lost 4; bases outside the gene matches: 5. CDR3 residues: CSVVRGGTTGELFF. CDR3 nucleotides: TGCAGCGTTGTTCGGGGGGGCACCACCGGGGAGCTGTTTTTT.

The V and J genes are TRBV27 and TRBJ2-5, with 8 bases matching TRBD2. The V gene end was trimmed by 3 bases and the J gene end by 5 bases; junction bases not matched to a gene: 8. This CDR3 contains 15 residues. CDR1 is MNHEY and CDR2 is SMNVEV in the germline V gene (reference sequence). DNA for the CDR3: TGTGCCAGCAGTTTGCTCGGGGGGGGTAGTGAGACCCAGTACTTC. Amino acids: CASSLLGGGSETQYF.

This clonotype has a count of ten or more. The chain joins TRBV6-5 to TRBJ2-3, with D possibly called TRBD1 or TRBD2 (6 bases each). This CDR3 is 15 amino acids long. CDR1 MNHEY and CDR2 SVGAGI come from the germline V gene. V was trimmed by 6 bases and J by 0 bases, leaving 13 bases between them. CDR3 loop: CASRPWGASTDTQYF. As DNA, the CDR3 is TGTGCCAGCAGACCGTGGGGGGCTAGCACAGATACGCAGTATTTT.

In DNA form, the CDR3 reads TGTGCCAGCAGTACACAGGGACCCGGGGAGCTGTTTTTT. It translates to CASSTQGPGELFF. The V call is TRBV6-5, the J call TRBJ2-2; TRBD1 might be the D (6 bases). This CDR3 has 13 amino acids. Trimming pared 5 bases from V and 6 bases from J, leaving 10 bases between. The germline V gene encodes CDR1 MNHEY and CDR2 SVGAGI.

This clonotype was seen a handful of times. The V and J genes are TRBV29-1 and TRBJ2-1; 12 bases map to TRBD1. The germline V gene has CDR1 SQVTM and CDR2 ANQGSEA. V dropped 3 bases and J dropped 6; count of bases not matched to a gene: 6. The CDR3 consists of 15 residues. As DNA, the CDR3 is TGCAGCGTTGAGACGGGACAGGGGGCGTCCAATGAGCAGTTCTTC. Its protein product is CSVETGQGASNEQFF.

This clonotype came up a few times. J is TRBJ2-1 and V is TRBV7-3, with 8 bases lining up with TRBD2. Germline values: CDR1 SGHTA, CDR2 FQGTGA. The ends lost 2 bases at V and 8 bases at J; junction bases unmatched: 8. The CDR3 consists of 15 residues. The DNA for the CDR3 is TGTGCCAGCAGCTTAGGGCGGGGGGACTTTTATGAGCAGTTCTTC. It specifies CASSLGRGDFYEQFF.

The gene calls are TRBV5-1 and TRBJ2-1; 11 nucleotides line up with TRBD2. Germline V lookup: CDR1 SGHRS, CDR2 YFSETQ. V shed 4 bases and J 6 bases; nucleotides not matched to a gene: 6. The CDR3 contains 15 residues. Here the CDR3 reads CASSPNSGGANEQFF. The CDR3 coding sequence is TGCGCCAGCAGCCCGAATAGCGGGGGGGCCAATGAGCAGTTCTTC.

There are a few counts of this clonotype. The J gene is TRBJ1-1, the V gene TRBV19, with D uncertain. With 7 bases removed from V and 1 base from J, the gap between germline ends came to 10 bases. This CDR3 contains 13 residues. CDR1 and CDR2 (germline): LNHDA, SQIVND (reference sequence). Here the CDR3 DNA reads TGTGCCAGTAAACCTCCAGGGAACACTGAAGCTTTCTTT. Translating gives CASKPPGNTEAFF.

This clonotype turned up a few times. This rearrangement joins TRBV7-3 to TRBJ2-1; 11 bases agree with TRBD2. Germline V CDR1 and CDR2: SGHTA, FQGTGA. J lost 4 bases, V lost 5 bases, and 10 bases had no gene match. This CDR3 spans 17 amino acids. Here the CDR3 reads CASSPDPGLAVYNEQFF. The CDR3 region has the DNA TGTGCCAGCAGCCCCGACCCGGGACTAGCGGTGTACAATGAGCAGTTCTTC. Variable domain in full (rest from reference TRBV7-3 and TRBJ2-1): GAGVSQTPSNKVTEKGKYVELRCDPISGHTALYWYRQSLGQGPEFLIYFQGTGAADDSGLPNDRFFAVRPEGSVSTLKIQRTERGDSAVYLCASSPDPGLAVYNEQFFGPGTRLTVL.